Listed below are T cell receptor beta chains from one sample, sequenced in a study of blood T cell repertoires in COVID-19. The table came from immunoSEQ multiplex PCR; TCRdb's copy has only in-frame clones and leaves some out. The sample holds roughly 570,000 clones, about 89% seen once. The sample taken for sequencing was peripheral blood. The receptors shown here come from a woman aged 50 to 65 with COVID-19, enrolled during active disease. Both conserved end residues are part of each CDR3. A D gene is named only where the DNA matches it firmly. For some rows the clone size is stated as once, few or many, or as a class when expanded; others skip it.

DNA	CDR3	V	J	length	D	size
TGTGCCAGCAGCTTCGGGAGACAGCCTAGCTCCTACAATGAGCAGTTCTTC	CASSFGRQPSSYNEQFF	TRBV11-2	TRBJ2-1	17	NA	NA
TGCGCCAGCAGCTCTACAGGGGAAGGAGACTATGGCTACACCTTC	CASSSTGEGDYGYTF	TRBV5-1	TRBJ1-2	15	TRBD1	NA
TGTGCCAGCAGTGAATACAGGGGTGCTAATGAAAAACTGTTTTTT	CASSEYRGANEKLFF	TRBV2	TRBJ1-4	15	TRBD1	NA
TGTGCCAGCAGTGATCCCACCGGGGGGGGATACTCCTACGAGCAGTACTTC	CASSDPTGGGYSYEQYF	TRBV6-4	TRBJ2-7	17	TRBD2	NA
TGTGCCAGCAGCTTACACGGGAGCTCTGGAAACACCATATATTTT	CASSLHGSSGNTIYF	TRBV7-3	TRBJ1-3	15	NA	once
TGTGCCAGCAGCTTAGATCCCGGACAGGGGAAAATAGGCTACACCTTC	CASSLDPGQGKIGYTF	TRBV7-9	TRBJ1-2	16	TRBD1	NA
TGTGCCAGCAGCCCATCCTACAGGACCAATGAGCAGTTCTTC	CASSPSYRTNEQFF	TRBV7-9	TRBJ2-1	14	NA	NA
TGTGCCAGCAGCCAATTGGCCCAGGTAGGCTACGAGCAGTACTTC	CASSQLAQVGYEQYF	TRBV4-2	TRBJ2-7	15	NA	NA
TGTGCCAGCAGTATACAGGGACGCTCCTACGAGCAGTACTTC	CASSIQGRSYEQYF	TRBV6-5	TRBJ2-7	14	NA	NA
TGTGCCAGCAGTAACGCAGGGTGGAGCTATGGCTACACCTTC	CASSNAGWSYGYTF	TRBV6-5	TRBJ1-2	14	NA	NA